This T cell receptor (beta chain) was sequenced in a study of T cell repertoires in cytomegalovirus infection. About the research overall: Recently identified HLA-C-restricted CMV epitopes were among the peptides used. Study conclusions and caveats: HLA-C-restricted, CMV-specific TCR beta clonotypes were dominant ex vivo.

To note about this clonotype: As yet, its antigen is unknown.

In TCRdb, the reads were re-called with MiXCR into one record per CDR3 protein. The sample has nearly 700,000 distinct CDR3 sequences; about 30% are singletons. The CDR3 covers 13 residues. Germline CDR1 SGHDT, CDR2 YYEEEE. V lost 0 bases and J lost 6, with 7 bases in between. J is TRBJ1-5 and V is TRBV5-6; D gene unclear. The clonotype originates from a human donor in good health (CMV status not recorded). Some clones in this sample may be carry-over from other donors' samples. The source was cultured PBMCs, collected from culture after CMV antigen stimulation. The CDR3 spells CASSLAGFQPQHF. CDR3 sequence (DNA): TGTGCCAGCAGCTTGGCGGGTTTTCAGCCCCAGCATTTT.